Below, 27 T cell receptor beta chains from the same sample are listed, as sequenced in a study of blood T cell repertoires in COVID-19. Some clones are missing from TCRdb's copy, which holds only in-frame ones; the method was immunoSEQ multiplex PCR. This sample has about 440,000 clones, with 90% found just once. Sequencing used PBMCs or T cells enriched from blood (not recorded which). The receptors were gathered from a man younger than 35 who had recovered from COVID-19.

The chain couples TRBV5-6 to TRBJ1-2; D might be TRBD1 (5 bases). The CDR3 loop spans 13 amino acids. Trimming stripped 6 bases from V and 4 bases from J, with 13 bases between. CDR1 and CDR2 (germline): SGHDT, YYEEEE. The CDR3 region has the DNA TGTGCCAGCACCTATAGGAGGGGCTATGGCTACACCTTC. Its protein is CASTYRRGYGYTF.

This sequence joins TRBV3-1 (or the pseudogene TRBV3-2) and TRBJ1-2; TRBD1 matches at 7 bases. The length of the CDR3 is 16 residues. Unmatched junction bases numbered 13, after V lost 4 bases and J lost 5 bases. Per the germline V gene, CDR1 is LGHDT and CDR2 is YNNKEL (reference sequence). CDR3 coding DNA: TGTGCCAGCAGCCTTTCTTCAGGGGGAAAGGTGTATGGCTACACCTTC. It is translated as CASSLSSGGKVYGYTF.

The table lists this clone with a count of one. J is TRBJ2-7 and V is TRBV3-1 (or the pseudogene TRBV3-2); TRBD2 matches 7 bases. CDR1 is LGHDT, CDR2 YNNKEL, per germline (reference sequence). V was pared by 6 bases and J by 5 bases, with 7 bases of the junction left unmatched. The CDR3 is 13 amino acids. The CDR3 here is CASSRTSLNEQYF. CDR3 nucleotide sequence: TGTGCCAGCAGTCGGACTAGTCTCAACGAGCAGTACTTC.

V and J are TRBV7-7 and TRBJ1-6, with D perhaps TRBD1 (5 bases). Trimming left V 4 bases short and J 0 bases short, with 13 bases between. Germline V gene data show CDR1 as SSHAT and CDR2 as FNYEAQ (reference sequence). The CDR3 covers 17 residues. CDR3 DNA: TGTGCCAGCAGCTCCAAGACAGAACGCTCCTATAATTCACCCCTCCACTTT. It encodes CASSSKTERSYNSPLHF.

This sequence joins TRBV19 and TRBJ1-5; TRBD1 might be the D (6 bases). The CDR3 runs 14 residues. V was trimmed by 3 bases and J by 5 bases, leaving 11 bases between them. Germline V lookup: CDR1 LNHDA, CDR2 SQIVND (reference sequence). CDR3 residues: CASSIGQGHQPQHF. The CDR3 bases are TGTGCCAGTAGTATTGGGCAGGGGCATCAGCCCCAGCATTTT.

This clone has more than one count but fewer than ten. V and J are TRBV7-9 and TRBJ2-1; 8 nucleotides match TRBD2. CDR3 length: 15 amino acids. The junction had 9 bases not matched to a gene; V was cut back by 4 bases and J by 7 bases. Germline loops: CDR1 SEHNR, CDR2 FQNEAQ (reference sequence). The CDR3 DNA reads TGTGCCAGCAGCTCCACTGACGGGAGGGCGAATGAGCAGTTCTTC. Translated: CASSSTDGRANEQFF.

The chain recombines TRBV7-2 with TRBJ2-7, with 9 bases lining up with TRBD2. This CDR3 has 14 amino acids. In germline, CDR1 is SGHTA, CDR2 FQGNSA. V was clipped by 3 bases and J by 5 bases; unmatched bases: 5. CDR3 protein: CASSFSGRRDEQYF. CDR3 in DNA: TGTGCCAGCAGCTTTAGCGGGAGAAGGGACGAGCAGTACTTC.

V gene TRBV30 combines with J gene TRBJ2-7; tentative D call: TRBD2 (5 bases). CDR3 length: 14 amino acids. CDR1 is GTSNPN, CDR2 SVGIG, per germline (reference sequence). Trimming took off 0 bases at V and 5 bases at J, with 14 bases between the two ends. CDR3 sequence (DNA): TGTGCCTGGAGTGTACTGGGAGTGTCTCACGAGCAGTACTTC. This gives the protein CAWSVLGVSHEQYF.

V is TRBV11-2 and J is TRBJ2-3, with D perhaps TRBD2 (6 bases). The germline V gene encodes CDR1 SGHAT and CDR2 FQNNGV. This CDR3 has 15 amino acids. V was shortened by 1 base and J by 6 bases, with 14 bases between the two germline ends. The CDR3 reads CASSLVGRDFDTQYF. The CDR3, as DNA: TGTGCCAGCAGCTTAGTCGGGCGGGACTTTGATACGCAGTATTTT.

This clone occurred once. The chain couples TRBV24-1 to TRBJ2-1; D may be TRBD2 (6 bases). CDR3 length equals 16 residues. Germline CDR1 KGHDR, CDR2 SFDVKD. Between the trimmed V and J ends, which lost 3 bases and 7 bases, there was a span of 18 bases. CDR3 sequence (DNA): TGTGCCACCAGTGATCCCCCGCTGAGCGGGTATAATGAGCAGTTCTTC. Its translation: CATSDPPLSGYNEQFF.

The rearrangement uses TRBV27 and TRBJ1-5; 7 bases are shared with TRBD1. The CDR3 spans 14 residues. The germline V gene has CDR1 MNHEY and CDR2 SMNVEV (reference sequence). V trimming: 3 bases; J trimming: 9 bases; junction bases outside the gene matches: 8. The CDR3 is CASSFDRAVGPQHF. DNA for the CDR3: TGTGCCAGCAGTTTCGACAGGGCCGTAGGGCCCCAGCATTTT.

The V call is TRBV14, the J call TRBJ2-1; TRBD1 might be the D (8 bases). CDR3 length equals 16 residues. The V gene lost 2 bases and the J gene lost 3 bases, with 14 bases spanning the gap. Germline loops: CDR1 SGHDN, CDR2 FVKESK. The CDR3 protein is CASSQNRGGDYNEQFF. The CDR3 DNA follows: TGTGCCAGCAGCCAAAACAGGGGGGGCGACTACAATGAGCAGTTCTTC.

The chain employs TRBV29-1 and TRBJ1-4; D perhaps matches TRBD1 (6 bases). In germline, CDR1 is SQVTM, CDR2 ANQGSEA. V lost 7 bases to trimming and J lost 3 bases, with 12 bases between them. CDR3 length equals 13 residues. The CDR3 loop is CSARPGANEKLFF. The CDR3 DNA is TGCAGCGCCCGCCCAGGGGCTAATGAAAAACTGTTTTTT.

This clone was seen more than once but under ten times. V is TRBV24-1 and J is TRBJ1-1; D remains ambiguous. Germline values: CDR1 KGHDR, CDR2 SFDVKD. The CDR3 consists of 13 residues. The V end was cut by 4 bases, the J end by 0 bases, with 5 bases between. This CDR3 is CATSDPMNTEAFF. For the CDR3, the DNA is TGTGCCACCAGTGACCCTATGAACACTGAAGCTTTCTTT.

This chain joins TRBV27 and TRBJ2-3, with a weak D call TRBD2 (5 bases). The CDR3 is made up of 13 amino acids. CDR1 is MNHEY, CDR2 SMNVEV, per germline (reference sequence). Between the trimmed V and J ends, which lost 3 bases and 4 bases, there was a span of 8 bases. The CDR3 nucleotides read TGTGCCAGCAGTTTGCGGGTGGCAGATACGCAGTATTTT. Translating it yields CASSLRVADTQYF.

The chain has TRBV10-3 and TRBJ2-5; 11 nucleotides line up with TRBD2. The CDR3 is 16 amino acids. The J segment lost 4 bases and the V segment lost 4 bases, leaving 8 bases of the junction unmatched. CDR1 ENHRY and CDR2 SYGVKD come from the germline V gene. The DNA for the CDR3 is TGTGCCATCAGTGGGACTAGCGGGCCGGACCCAGAGACCCAGTACTTC. It is translated as CAISGTSGPDPETQYF.

The chain joins TRBV3-1 (or the pseudogene TRBV3-2) to TRBJ1-2, with D possibly matching TRBD1 (6 bases). V was shortened by 4 bases and J by 5 bases, with 20 bases between the two germline ends. This CDR3 contains 16 residues. In germline, CDR1 is LGHDT, CDR2 YNNKEL (reference sequence). The CDR3 here is CASSREGSRGGYGYTF. CDR3 coding DNA: TGTGCCAGCAGCCGGGAAGGGTCCAGGGGAGGGTATGGCTACACCTTC.

The chain recombines TRBV12-3 or TRBV12-4 with TRBJ1-1; D call uncertain. The CDR3 length is 13 residues. With 4 bases removed from V and 5 bases from J, the gap between germline ends came to 11 bases. DNA of the CDR3: TGTGCCAGCAGTTGGAGTGACCGAACTGAAGCTTTCTTT. This encodes CASSWSDRTEAFF.

V and J are TRBV18 and TRBJ1-2; TRBD1 might be the D (5 bases). The V end lost 0 bases, the J end lost 6 bases, and 8 bases lay between the germline ends. This CDR3 contains 13 residues. Germline CDR1 is KGHSH and CDR2 is LQKENI. DNA for the CDR3: TGTGCCAGCTCACCACCGGGGCGTGATGGCTACACCTTC. This encodes CASSPPGRDGYTF.

This clone was seen once. The V gene is TRBV29-1, the J gene TRBJ1-2; 7 bases are a match to TRBD1. The length of the CDR3 is 12 residues. After removal of 5 bases from V and 3 bases from J, the junction contained 3 bases not matched to a gene. Germline-derived CDR1 and CDR2 are SQVTM and ANQGSEA. In nucleotides, the CDR3 is TGCAGCGTTCCCGGACAGGACTATGGCTACACCTTC. Translated: CSVPGQDYGYTF.

This clone was found a few times. The chain has TRBV11-3 and TRBJ1-1; D remains ambiguous. V was cut by 4 bases and J by 0 bases, with 9 bases left in between. This CDR3 spans 14 amino acids. Germline V lookup: CDR1 SGHNT, CDR2 YENEEA. The DNA for the CDR3 is TGTGCCAGCAGCTCGGGAGCAATGAACACTGAAGCTTTCTTT. This codes for CASSSGAMNTEAFF.

This chain links TRBV12-3 or TRBV12-4 with TRBJ2-1; D may be TRBD2 (5 bases). Trimming took 8 bases from V and 9 from J, leaving 8 bases between them. The CDR3 has 10 residues. The CDR3 sequence: CASQRTEQFF. In nucleotides, the CDR3 is TGTGCCAGCCAGCGGACTGAGCAGTTCTTC.

The gene calls are TRBV12-3 or TRBV12-4 and TRBJ2-2; D uncertain. Trimming pared 6 bases from V and 5 bases from J, leaving 10 bases between. CDR3 length: 13 amino acids. CDR3 bases: TGTGCCAGCAGCCCTACAGAAACCGGGGAGCTGTTTTTT. Translating it yields CASSPTETGELFF.

The chain uses TRBV27 and TRBJ2-1; 11 nucleotides agree with TRBD2. The CDR3 covers 14 residues. From germline, CDR1 is MNHEY and CDR2 SMNVEV (reference sequence). The J segment lost 8 bases and the V segment lost 4 bases, leaving 4 bases of the junction unmatched. The CDR3 bases are TGTGCCAGCAGTTGGGTAGCGGGGGGGCATGAGCAGTTCTTC. It codes for CASSWVAGGHEQFF.

The chain combines TRBV7-8 with TRBJ1-1; 7 positions agree with TRBD1. The CDR3 is made up of 17 amino acids. The V segment lost 3 bases and the J segment 6 bases; nucleotides outside the gene matches: 16. Per germline, CDR1 SGHVS and CDR2 FQNEAQ. CDR3 sequence (DNA): TGTGCCAGCAGCTTGGTAATCTCTTATCAGGGGGAGGCTGAAGCTTTCTTT. It yields the protein CASSLVISYQGEAEAFF.

This chain links TRBV10-2 with TRBJ1-2; D is ambiguous. This CDR3 is built from 13 residues. Germline values: CDR1 WSHSY, CDR2 SAAADI. V lost 2 bases and J lost 4, with 8 bases in between. CDR3 in DNA: TGCGCCAGCAGTGAGCCAGGTCTCTATGGCTACACCTTC. Translating gives CASSEPGLYGYTF.

This clone showed up just once. The chain links TRBV5-1 to TRBJ2-2; perhaps TRBD1 as D (5 bases). This CDR3 has 16 amino acids. Looked up from germline, CDR1 is SGHRS and CDR2 is YFSETQ. Between the trimmed V and J ends, which lost 4 bases and 0 bases, there was a span of 13 bases. The CDR3: CASSAHQGANTGELFF. The CDR3, as DNA: TGCGCCAGCAGCGCCCATCAGGGCGCGAACACCGGGGAGCTGTTTTTT.